This TCR beta chain stems from a study of T cells expressing NK-cell markers. TCRdb reanalyzed the 5' RACE reads and collapses them to one entry per CDR3 protein, without DNA. The sample holds fewer than 400,000 distinct CDR3 sequences. The CDR3 runs to 14 residues. Per germline, CDR1 SGHKS and CDR2 YYEKEE (reference sequence). The receptor's source is a woman aged 50 to 65 in good health. Sequencing was done on a sample of blood T cells: a sorted CD56 or NKG2C T cell subset, CD4+ or CD8+ T cells, or bulk PBMC T cells (not recorded which). V usage is TRBV5-5 and J usage is TRBJ2-3. The CDR3 here is CASSLDGPKDTQYF.